This TCR beta chain comes out of a study of T cell responses to AZD1222 COVID-19 vaccine. This CDR3 is built from 15 residues. V trimming: 2 bases; J trimming: 4 bases; junction bases outside the gene matches: 6. Germline V gene lookup returns CDR1 LGHNA and CDR2 YNFKEQ. Notes on this clone: Its antigen is unidentified.

Repertoires were generated with immunoSEQ multiplex PCR, while TCRdb's copy carries only in-frame clones and drops some. The table has approximately 180,000 clones, over 85% seen once; the top ten hold about 3.6%. Study-wide results and limits: Clonal diversity was possibly underestimated, and white British individuals and females predominated among donors.

The gene calls are TRBV4-2 and TRBJ1-1; 8 nucleotides match TRBD1. The origin of this receptor is an adult who received the MenACWY meningococcal vaccine as a control. The sample in question was peripheral blood, obtained 28 days after the second dose of the MenACWY control vaccine. The CDR3 nucleotides read TGTGCCAGCAGCCAACCCACCGACAGGGGCACTGAAGCTTTCTTT. Translated: CASSQPTDRGTEAFF.